The rows below give T cell receptor beta chains drawn from one sample of a study of blood T cells in healthy people across ages. In TCRdb, the 5' RACE reads were re-called with MiXCR into one record per CDR3 protein. This table holds roughly 730,000 distinct CDR3 sequences, just over 55% found once. What was sequenced was blood. Every receptor here comes from a middle-aged man in good health. The CDR3 runs from the conserved cysteine through the conserved F or W. D genes are given only for firm matches. The size field is filled for only some rows; it gives once, few, many or a size class.

cdr3_nt: TGCGCCAGCAGCTTGGAGGGACAGCCCGGCACAGATACGCAGTATTTT
cdr3_aa: CASSLEGQPGTDTQYF
v_call: TRBV5-1
j_call: TRBJ2-3
d_call: TRBD1
clone_size: NA

cdr3_nt: TGTGCCAGCAGCAAAAATCGGGGGGGGCTGTACACTGAAGCTTTCTTT
cdr3_aa: CASSKNRGGLYTEAFF
v_call: TRBV21-1
j_call: TRBJ1-1
d_call: NA
clone_size: NA

cdr3_nt: TGCGCCAGCAGCTCGTCCGGGACAGAACTCTTCTCCTATAATTCACCCCTCCACTTT
cdr3_aa: CASSSSGTELFSYNSPLHF
v_call: TRBV5-1
j_call: TRBJ1-6
d_call: TRBD1
clone_size: NA

cdr3_nt: TGCGCCAGCAGTGAACAGGGGTTATCCTACAATGAGCAGTTCTTC
cdr3_aa: CASSEQGLSYNEQFF
v_call: TRBV5-1
j_call: TRBJ2-1
d_call: TRBD1
clone_size: few

cdr3_nt: TGTGCCAGCAGTTCCCAGACAGGGAAGGCACGTCGCGTCGAGCAGTACTTC
cdr3_aa: CASSSQTGKARRVEQYF
v_call: TRBV6-5
j_call: TRBJ2-7
d_call: TRBD1
clone_size: NA

cdr3_nt: TGTGCCAGCAGTGAAGCCAGGGGAGTTCGCGAGCAGTACTTC
cdr3_aa: CASSEARGVREQYF
v_call: TRBV2
j_call: TRBJ2-7
d_call: NA
clone_size: NA

cdr3_nt: TGTGCCAGCAAAAGACTAGCGGGGGGAGAGACCCAGTACTTC
cdr3_aa: CASKRLAGGETQYF
v_call: TRBV7-2
j_call: TRBJ2-5
d_call: TRBD2
clone_size: NA

cdr3_nt: TGTGCCAGCAGCCAACGCGAAGGGGTCCCCAAAAACATTCAGTACTTC
cdr3_aa: CASSQREGVPKNIQYF
v_call: TRBV14
j_call: TRBJ2-4
d_call: NA
clone_size: NA

cdr3_nt: TGTGCCAGCAGCCAAGGGGTCGACACCCGCGGGGAGCAGTACTTC
cdr3_aa: CASSQGVDTRGEQYF
v_call: TRBV4-2
j_call: TRBJ2-7
d_call: NA
clone_size: few

cdr3_nt: TGTGCCAGCAGCTTAGATAAAAATACGCAGTATTTT
cdr3_aa: CASSLDKNTQYF
v_call: TRBV7-2
j_call: TRBJ2-3
d_call: NA
clone_size: NA

cdr3_nt: TGTGCCAGCAGAGAAGGGACAGCCCAAGAGACCCAGTACTTC
cdr3_aa: CASREGTAQETQYF
v_call: TRBV6-6
j_call: TRBJ2-5
d_call: TRBD1
clone_size: once

cdr3_nt: TGTGCCAGCAGTCCTCCGGGACAGGGGGGGACCCAGTACTTC
cdr3_aa: CASSPPGQGGTQYF
v_call: TRBV12-3/TRBV12-4
j_call: TRBJ2-5
d_call: TRBD1
clone_size: NA

cdr3_nt: TGTGCCAGCAGTACACCCTACGGGACAGGGAGATACGAGCAGTACTTC
cdr3_aa: CASSTPYGTGRYEQYF
v_call: TRBV9
j_call: TRBJ2-7
d_call: TRBD1
clone_size: NA

cdr3_nt: TGTGCCAGCAGCTGGACTGGACAAGGCAGCACAGATACGCAGTATTTT
cdr3_aa: CASSWTGQGSTDTQYF
v_call: TRBV5-6
j_call: TRBJ2-3
d_call: NA
clone_size: once

cdr3_nt: TGTGCCAGCAGCCCCTGGCGGGGAGGCTCCTACGAGCAGTACTTC
cdr3_aa: CASSPWRGGSYEQYF
v_call: TRBV12-3/TRBV12-4
j_call: TRBJ2-7
d_call: NA
clone_size: few

cdr3_nt: TGCGCCAGCAGCTTAGAAGGACTAGCGCTCACAGATACGCAGTATTTT
cdr3_aa: CASSLEGLALTDTQYF
v_call: TRBV5-1
j_call: TRBJ2-3
d_call: TRBD2
clone_size: NA

cdr3_nt: TGCAGTGCTAGCGCAGGGCTCGATCAGCCCCAGCATTTT
cdr3_aa: CSASAGLDQPQHF
v_call: TRBV20-1
j_call: TRBJ1-5
d_call: NA
clone_size: NA

cdr3_nt: TGTGCCAGCAGCTACCCTAGCGGGGGAGATACGCAGTATTTT
cdr3_aa: CASSYPSGGDTQYF
v_call: TRBV7-8
j_call: TRBJ2-3
d_call: TRBD2
clone_size: once

cdr3_nt: TGTGCCAGCAGCTTGGGACTAGCTTTTTCACTAGATACGCAGTATTTT
cdr3_aa: CASSLGLAFSLDTQYF
v_call: TRBV7-8
j_call: TRBJ2-3
d_call: TRBD2
clone_size: few

cdr3_nt: TGTGCCAGCAGTGTGACAGGGGGCGGGGGTGAAGCTTTCTTT
cdr3_aa: CASSVTGGGGEAFF
v_call: TRBV25-1
j_call: TRBJ1-1
d_call: TRBD1
clone_size: NA

cdr3_nt: TGTGCCAGCAGCCCTGACAGGGGGCGCGTGAACGAGCAGTACTTC
cdr3_aa: CASSPDRGRVNEQYF
v_call: TRBV5-4
j_call: TRBJ2-7
d_call: TRBD1
clone_size: NA

cdr3_nt: TGTGCCAGCAGCTCTACCGGGACAGCCTCTGGGGGGCAGTTCTTC
cdr3_aa: CASSSTGTASGGQFF
v_call: TRBV7-2
j_call: TRBJ2-1
d_call: TRBD1
clone_size: few

cdr3_nt: TGTGCCAGCAGCTCTAACCCGGGAAGCTCCTACGAGCAGTACTTC
cdr3_aa: CASSSNPGSSYEQYF
v_call: TRBV7-2
j_call: TRBJ2-7
d_call: NA
clone_size: NA

cdr3_nt: TGCGCCAGCAGCACACGACAGGAATTCTACCATGAGCAGTACTTC
cdr3_aa: CASSTRQEFYHEQYF
v_call: TRBV4-3
j_call: TRBJ2-5
d_call: NA
clone_size: NA

cdr3_nt: TGCAGTGCTAGAGTGGCCGGGGGTAAAAACATTCAGTACTTC
cdr3_aa: CSARVAGGKNIQYF
v_call: TRBV20-1
j_call: TRBJ2-4
d_call: NA
clone_size: NA

cdr3_nt: TGTGCCAGCAGTGGGGGACAGGGGCGTTTAGGAGGCACTGAAGCTTTCTTT
cdr3_aa: CASSGGQGRLGGTEAFF
v_call: TRBV2
j_call: TRBJ1-1
d_call: TRBD1
clone_size: NA

cdr3_nt: TGTGCCAGCACCAGTAAGGGGCGAGCGGGGTCCTACGAGCAGTACTTC
cdr3_aa: CASTSKGRAGSYEQYF
v_call: TRBV6-6
j_call: TRBJ2-7
d_call: TRBD2
clone_size: NA

cdr3_nt: TGTGCCAGCAGCCCACTGGGTTCGGGGCCCTTGGGAAAGGAGCAGTTCTTC
cdr3_aa: CASSPLGSGPLGKEQFF
v_call: TRBV7-3
j_call: TRBJ2-1
d_call: NA
clone_size: NA

cdr3_nt: TGCGCCAGCAGCCAAGATACTGGGGTCACTGAAGCTTTCTTT
cdr3_aa: CASSQDTGVTEAFF
v_call: TRBV4-3
j_call: TRBJ1-1
d_call: NA
clone_size: NA

cdr3_nt: TGCAGTGCTAGTCCCGCCGTGCGGGTGACCCAGTACTTC
cdr3_aa: CSASPAVRVTQYF
v_call: TRBV20-1
j_call: TRBJ2-5
d_call: NA
clone_size: NA

cdr3_nt: TGCAGTGCCCTGGGAGTCTACGAGCAGTACTTC
cdr3_aa: CSALGVYEQYF
v_call: TRBV20-1
j_call: TRBJ2-7
d_call: NA
clone_size: NA

cdr3_nt: TGTGCCAGCAGTTATGGGGGTGGCGACGAGCAGTACTTC
cdr3_aa: CASSYGGGDEQYF
v_call: TRBV6-5
j_call: TRBJ2-7
d_call: NA
clone_size: NA

cdr3_nt: TGTGCCAGCAGCCAAGATTGGAGGCAGGGGTACGAGCAGTACTTC
cdr3_aa: CASSQDWRQGYEQYF
v_call: TRBV4-2
j_call: TRBJ2-7
d_call: NA
clone_size: NA

cdr3_nt: TGCGCCAGCAGCTTGGGAACACAGGGGGGTCATTCACCCCTCCACTTT
cdr3_aa: CASSLGTQGGHSPLHF
v_call: TRBV5-1
j_call: TRBJ1-6
d_call: TRBD1
clone_size: NA

cdr3_nt: TGTGCCAGCAGTTTCAATCCCGCAGATACGCAGTATTTT
cdr3_aa: CASSFNPADTQYF
v_call: TRBV27
j_call: TRBJ2-3
d_call: NA
clone_size: NA

cdr3_nt: TGCAGTGCCGGGACAGGGGTAGATTCACCCCTCCACTTT
cdr3_aa: CSAGTGVDSPLHF
v_call: TRBV20-1
j_call: TRBJ1-6
d_call: TRBD1
clone_size: NA

cdr3_nt: TGTGCCAGCAGTTTTGACCCCTACGAGCAGTACTTC
cdr3_aa: CASSFDPYEQYF
v_call: TRBV27
j_call: TRBJ2-7
d_call: NA
clone_size: NA

cdr3_nt: TGTGCCAGCAGCTTAGAGGGGCCGTGGAATCAGCCCCAGCATTTT
cdr3_aa: CASSLEGPWNQPQHF
v_call: TRBV7-2
j_call: TRBJ1-5
d_call: NA
clone_size: few

cdr3_nt: TGCAGTGCGGACCTTGGAGAGACCCAGTACTTC
cdr3_aa: CSADLGETQYF
v_call: TRBV20-1
j_call: TRBJ2-5
d_call: NA
clone_size: NA

cdr3_nt: TGTGCCATACCAACAGGGGAAATTGGCTATGGCTACACCTTC
cdr3_aa: CAIPTGEIGYGYTF
v_call: TRBV7-9
j_call: TRBJ1-2
d_call: TRBD1
clone_size: NA

cdr3_nt: TGTGCCACCAGCCCCGGGACTAGCGGGGAAGATACGCAGTATTTT
cdr3_aa: CATSPGTSGEDTQYF
v_call: TRBV15
j_call: TRBJ2-3
d_call: TRBD2
clone_size: few

cdr3_nt: TGTGCCAGCAGCGTCGGACAGGGGATTGAGGACGAGCAGTACTTC
cdr3_aa: CASSVGQGIEDEQYF
v_call: TRBV9
j_call: TRBJ2-7
d_call: TRBD1
clone_size: NA